The 24 T cell receptor beta chains listed next were all sequenced from one sample in a study of cytomegalovirus exposure and HLA in healthy donors. A multiplex PCR was run with 60 Vbeta primers and 13 Jbeta primers. Clones were read by immunoSEQ multiplex PCR, and TCRdb kept only the in-frame ones, dropping some. The sample holds roughly 220,000 clones, approximately 78% seen once. Sample: PBMCs. Receptors were obtained from a man aged 30 to 39 in good health and CMV-seronegative.

The chain employs TRBV6-5 and TRBJ2-5, with TRBD1 matching 9 bases. The germline V gene encodes CDR1 MNHEY and CDR2 SVGAGI. The CDR3 loop spans 13 amino acids. The V gene end was trimmed by 6 bases and the J gene end by 5 bases; junction bases not matched to a gene: 4. The chain's CDR3 is CASSTGGLETQYF. In DNA, the CDR3 is TGTGCCAGCAGCACAGGGGGCTTGGAGACCCAGTACTTC.

This clone was seen only a few times. The chain joins TRBV11-2 to TRBJ1-6; D is ambiguous. The CDR3 loop spans 14 amino acids. CDR1 is SGHAT, CDR2 FQNNGV, per germline. Trimming took 2 bases from V and 7 from J, leaving 9 bases between them. CDR3 in DNA: TGTGCCAGCAGCTTACGCCTAAACAATTCACCCCTCCACTTT. This codes for CASSLRLNNSPLHF.

CDR3 nucleotides: TGTGCCAGCAGCGTAGGTCCCCCAGGGAATAGGGAGACCCAGTACTTC. As protein: CASSVGPPGNRETQYF. The chain recombines TRBV9 with TRBJ2-5; a weak D match, TRBD1 (5 bases). CDR3 length: 16 residues. Trimming shortened V by 0 bases and J by 5 bases, and 17 bases separated the two germline ends. Germline V gene data show CDR1 as SGDLS and CDR2 as YYNGEE.

The rearrangement uses TRBV6-5 and TRBJ1-1, with no clear D. The CDR3 is made up of 15 amino acids. Germline CDR1 is MNHEY and CDR2 is SVGAGI. Trimming pared 0 bases from V and 0 bases from J, leaving 8 bases between. The CDR3 reads CASSYSQTVNTEAFF. CDR3 nucleotide sequence: TGTGCCAGCAGTTACTCCCAAACAGTGAACACTGAAGCTTTCTTT.

The rearrangement links TRBV2 to TRBJ2-2, with TRBD2 identical over 7 bases. Looked up from germline, CDR1 is SNHLY and CDR2 is FYNNEI. V shed 6 bases, J shed 2 bases, and the junction held 6 bases outside the gene matches. This CDR3 is built from 15 residues. The CDR3 DNA reads TGTGCCAGCAGCACTTGGACTAGTAACACCGGGGAGCTGTTTTTT. Encoded protein: CASSTWTSNTGELFF.

Of note for this clone: At one of its ends the junction is not consistent with the germline gene, which may arise from a read error. The gene calls are TRBV4-1 and TRBJ2-1; no firm D call. The CDR3 is 12 residues long. Germline CDR1 is MGHRA and CDR2 is YSYEKL. The CDR3 spells CASSQDGGIQVF. The CDR3 nucleotides are TGCGCCAGCAGCCAAGATGGTGGTATTCAGGTCTTC.

J is TRBJ1-2 and V is TRBV6-5, with 7 bases matching TRBD1. In germline, CDR1 is MNHEY, CDR2 SVGAGI. The J segment lost 3 bases and the V segment lost 6 bases, leaving 4 bases of the junction unmatched. This CDR3 contains 13 residues. The CDR3 here is CASSPTGDYGYTF. The CDR3 DNA sequence: TGTGCCAGCAGCCCCACAGGGGACTATGGCTACACCTTC.

This chain connects TRBV5-1 to TRBJ1-1; D ambiguous. This CDR3 has 12 residues. The germline CDR1 and CDR2 sequences are SGHRS and YFSETQ. V shed 2 bases and J shed 7 bases, with 9 bases lying between them. The CDR3, as DNA: TGCGCCAGCAGCTTTTCACGGGGTGAAGCTTTCTTT. Translated: CASSFSRGEAFF.

The V gene is TRBV5-1, the J gene TRBJ2-7; D may be TRBD1 (6 bases). CDR3 length: 15 amino acids. CDR1 SGHRS and CDR2 YFSETQ come from the germline V gene. V was cut by 7 bases and J by 3 bases, with 20 bases left in between. The CDR3 sequence is CASGPGTSPNYEQYF. The CDR3 DNA reads TGCGCCAGCGGACCCGGGACAAGCCCTAACTACGAGCAGTACTTC.

This clone has only a few counts. The chain is built from TRBV4-2 and TRBJ1-6; 7 nucleotides match TRBD1. This CDR3 is built from 15 residues. After removal of 4 bases from V and 7 bases from J, the junction contained 7 bases not matched to a gene. Germline CDR1 and CDR2: LGHNA and YNFKEQ. CDR3 residues: CASSLEGRGNSPLHF. In DNA, the CDR3 is TGTGCCAGCAGCCTAGAAGGCAGGGGGAATTCACCCCTCCACTTT.

This chain links TRBV19 with TRBJ2-4; 12 bases are shared with TRBD1. The CDR3 length is 16 residues. J gave up 7 bases and V 4 bases, and 8 bases lay outside the gene matches. The germline V gene encodes CDR1 LNHDA and CDR2 SQIVND (reference sequence). CDR3 nucleotide sequence: TGTGCCAGTAGTACCCCGGGACAGGGGGCGAAGAACATTCAGTACTTC. Translating gives CASSTPGQGAKNIQYF.

This chain connects TRBV28 to TRBJ2-3, with D possibly matching TRBD2 (6 bases). Trimming stripped 5 bases from V and 4 bases from J, with 16 bases between. Germline V lookup: CDR1 MDHEN, CDR2 SYDVKM. The CDR3 consists of 15 residues. In DNA form, the CDR3 reads TGTGCCAGCAGTCCGCTGGGAGGAGCAGCAGATACGCAGTATTTT. Translation: CASSPLGGAADTQYF. Drawing the rest from reference TRBV28 and TRBJ2-3, the complete variable domain is DVKVTQSSRYLVKRTGEKVFLECVQDMDHENMFWYRQDPGLGLRLIYFSYDVKMKEKGDIPEGYSVSREKKERFSLILESASTNQTSMYLCASSPLGGAADTQYFGPGTRLTVL.

Points on this clone: A read error may produce the germline difference seen at one junction end. The J gene is TRBJ2-1, the V gene TRBV7-9; possible D gene TRBD2, 6 bases. Germline assignment: CDR1 SEHNR and CDR2 FQNEAQ (reference sequence). The CDR3 runs 13 residues. In DNA form, the CDR3 reads TGTTCCAGCAGCTTGGAAGGGGAGGATGAGCAGTTCTTC. Protein: CSSSLEGEDEQFF. Filled out from reference TRBV7-9 and TRBJ2-1, the complete variable domain reads DTGVSQNPRHKITKRGQNVTFRCDPISEHNRLYWYRQTLGQGPEFLTYFQNEAQLEKSRLLSDRFSAERPKGSFSTLEIQRTEQGDSAMYLCSSSLEGEDEQFFGPGTRLTVL.

This clone has only one observation. The chain couples TRBV5-6 to TRBJ2-7; possibly TRBD1 for D (6 bases). The germline CDR1 and CDR2 sequences are SGHDT and YYEEEE. The ends were cut back, 4 bases at V and 2 bases at J, with 25 bases in the middle. The CDR3 loop spans 18 amino acids. The CDR3 sequence is CASSPGQTRLRVTYEQYF. CDR3 DNA: TGTGCCAGCAGCCCCGGACAGACCCGCTTGCGGGTTACCTACGAGCAGTACTTC.

The sample holds one count of this clone. The CDR3 coding sequence is TGTGCCAGCAGCTCGGGGGTGGGGTTGAACACTGAAGCTTTCTTT. Translated, it gives CASSSGVGLNTEAFF. The chain combines TRBV11-3 with TRBJ1-1; D is perhaps TRBD1 (5 bases). Trimming removed 4 bases from V and 0 bases from J, with 12 bases in between. Germline loops: CDR1 SGHNT, CDR2 YENEEA. CDR3 length: 15 amino acids.

The V call is TRBV28, the J call TRBJ1-2, with TRBD1 identical over 7 bases. This CDR3 spans 16 amino acids. The ends lost 6 bases at V and 7 bases at J; junction bases unmatched: 17. Germline V gene sequence: CDR1 MDHEN, CDR2 SYDVKM. The CDR3 nucleotides read TGTGCCAGCAGGGCGATAACAGGGGTCTTAAACGTTGGCTACACCTTC. This codes for CASRAITGVLNVGYTF.

The chain has TRBV28 and TRBJ1-4; 7 bases match TRBD1. CDR1 and CDR2 from the germline V gene are MDHEN and SYDVKM. CDR3 length equals 18 residues. The junction had 17 bases not matched to a gene; V was cut back by 5 bases and J by 5 bases. The CDR3 here is CASSQFQLGQEQNEKLFF. In DNA form, the CDR3 reads TGTGCCAGCAGTCAATTTCAGCTTGGACAGGAACAAAATGAAAAACTGTTTTTT.

This chain uses TRBV19 with TRBJ1-6; weak D call: TRBD1 (6 bases). V gave up 0 bases and J gave up 10 bases, with 7 bases separating them. CDR1 is LNHDA and CDR2 is SQIVND in the germline V gene (reference sequence). This CDR3 is 13 amino acids long. The CDR3 coding sequence is TGTGCCAGTAGTATAGAGCAGGGGTCACCCCTCCACTTT. Translating it yields CASSIEQGSPLHF.

CDR3 nucleotide sequence: TGTGCCAGCAGTTTCGGCGGTCCTCTCTCCTACGAGCAGTACTTC. Residues: CASSFGGPLSYEQYF. The chain combines TRBV27 with TRBJ2-7; D uncertain. The V end lost 3 bases, the J end lost 0 bases, and 12 bases lay between the germline ends. Germline V gene data show CDR1 as MNHEY and CDR2 as SMNVEV (reference sequence). The CDR3 is 15 residues long.

The chain combines TRBV5-1 with TRBJ2-7, with D possibly matching TRBD2 (6 bases). Germline values: CDR1 SGHRS, CDR2 YFSETQ. This CDR3 is built from 17 residues. V was clipped by 2 bases and J by 0 bases, with 18 bases between them. The CDR3 coding sequence is TGCGCCAGCAGCTTCGACCCCCGGGACTCCTACTCCTACGAGCAGTACTTC. Translation: CASSFDPRDSYSYEQYF.

This chain links TRBV5-6 with TRBJ2-3, with 8 nucleotides matching TRBD2. Looked up from germline, CDR1 is SGHDT and CDR2 is YYEEEE. The CDR3 sequence is 16 residues long. Trimming cost V 0 bases and J 5 bases; bases outside gene matches: 8. The CDR3 DNA reads as TGTGCCAGCAGCTTGGACGGACTAGCTCGCGGAGATACGCAGTATTTT. Translated: CASSLDGLARGDTQYF.

The genes are TRBV7-9 and TRBJ1-3; possibly TRBD1 for D (6 bases). Germline loops: CDR1 SEHNR, CDR2 FQNEAQ (reference sequence). V was cut by 3 bases and J by 2 bases, with 14 bases left in between. CDR3 size: 16 residues. The CDR3 DNA follows: TGTGCCAGCAGCTTGGGGAGGGGGGGGCCTGGAAACACCATATATTTT. It translates to CASSLGRGGPGNTIYF. Looking up the rest from reference TRBV7-9 and TRBJ1-3 gives the full variable domain: DTGVSQNPRHKITKRGQNVTFRCDPISEHNRLYWYRQTLGQGPEFLTYFQNEAQLEKSRLLSDRFSAERPKGSFSTLEIQRTEQGDSAMYLCASSLGRGGPGNTIYFGEGSWLTVV.

The chain has TRBV6-1 and TRBJ1-5; 10 positions match TRBD1. From germline, CDR1 is MNHNS and CDR2 SASEGT. CDR3 length: 15 residues. V gave up 7 bases and J gave up 0 bases; unmatched junction bases: 3. The CDR3 protein is CASNDRGRSNQPQHF. CDR3 nucleotides: TGTGCCAGCAATGACAGGGGGCGTAGCAATCAGCCCCAGCATTTT.

This clone has only a few counts. The chain couples TRBV4-1 to TRBJ2-1, with 8 bases that match TRBD2. Trimming cost V 0 bases and J 3 bases; bases outside gene matches: 4. Germline V gene lookup returns CDR1 MGHRA and CDR2 YSYEKL. The CDR3 runs 16 residues. CDR3 protein: CASSQDTSGVYNEQFF. The DNA of the CDR3 is TGCGCCAGCAGCCAAGATACTAGCGGTGTCTACAATGAGCAGTTCTTC.